The sequence of this TCR beta chain was determined in a study of shared clonotypes between healthy human individuals. Study results and caveats: A small donor pool kept down the genetic and exposure-history diversity that was represented.

In its sample, this clone was seen once. Its antigen is undetermined. The ends lost 1 base at V and 5 bases at J; junction bases unmatched: 7. Germline V gene lookup returns CDR1 MGHRA and CDR2 YSYEKL. The CDR3 is 15 residues long. CD45RO-negative cells were positively selected for CCR7, leaving out terminally differentiated effector memory CD45RA+ cells. In the authors' methods: Filtering differed, since immunoSEQ gave only junction sequences and no quality scores. TCRdb's table, derived via immunoSEQ multiplex PCR, lists solely in-frame clones and lacks some. V and J calls and clone size are copied from that table; D and trimming were computed from the DNA. The data hold around 2,100,000 clones, with about 95% observed a single time.

This sequence was found in a young man in good health. Sequences were obtained from naive CD8+ T cells sorted from blood. This chain connects TRBV4-1 to TRBJ2-7; 8 bases map to TRBD2. CDR3: CASSQVPSGRDEQYF. In DNA form, the CDR3 reads TGCGCCAGCAGCCAAGTACCGAGCGGGAGAGACGAGCAGTACTTC.